These 17 T cell receptor beta chains were all obtained from the same sample, sequenced in a study of cytomegalovirus exposure and HLA in healthy donors. The PCR ran on 60 Vbeta and 13 Jbeta primers. The protocol was immunoSEQ multiplex PCR, while the TCRdb copy is restricted to in-frame clones and leaves out a portion. The repertoire consists of some 190,000 clones, with about three quarters occurring once and the leading ten covering about 1.1%. Sequencing used PBMCs. These TCRs come from a middle-aged woman in good health and CMV-seronegative.

The gene calls are TRBV7-8 and TRBJ2-3; 7 bases are a match to TRBD2. CDR1 and CDR2 from the germline V gene are SGHVS and FQNEAQ. The V segment lost 2 bases and the J segment 6 bases; nucleotides outside the gene matches: 8. There are 15 residues in the CDR3. The CDR3 here is CASSLSRGRIDTQYF. CDR3 DNA sequence: TGTGCCAGCAGCTTATCTCGCGGGAGAATTGATACGCAGTATTTT. Complete variable domain (other parts from reference TRBV7-8 and TRBJ2-3): GAGVSQSPRYKVAKRGQDVALRCDPISGHVSLFWYQQALGQGPEFLTYFQNEAQLDKSGLPSDRFFAERPEGSVSTLKIQRTQQEDSAVYLCASSLSRGRIDTQYFGPGTRLTVL.

This clone was seen a few times. The genes are TRBV9 and TRBJ2-1; 10 nucleotides align to TRBD2. Germline V gene data show CDR1 as SGDLS and CDR2 as YYNGEE. Unmatched junction bases numbered 14, after V lost 3 bases and J lost 2 bases. CDR3 length equals 19 residues. Written as DNA, the CDR3 is TGTGCCAGCAGCGCCTCAAGGCTAGCGGGAGTTGTGCCCTACAATGAGCAGTTCTTC. Amino acids: CASSASRLAGVVPYNEQFF. The whole variable domain, remainder taken from reference TRBV9 and TRBJ2-1, is DSGVTQTPKHLITATGQRVTLRCSPRSGDLSVYWYQQSLDQGLQFLIQYYNGEERAKGNILERFSAQQFPDLHSELNLSSLELGDSALYFCASSASRLAGVVPYNEQFFGPGTRLTVL.

The CDR3: CASSPQAGEETQYF. DNA of the CDR3: TGTGCCAGCAGCCCCCAAGCGGGGGAAGAGACCCAGTACTTC. V usage is TRBV9 and J usage is TRBJ2-5, with 8 bases lining up with TRBD2. Germline CDR1 reads SGDLS; CDR2 reads YYNGEE. This CDR3 is 14 amino acids long. V trimming: 4 bases; J trimming: 3 bases; junction bases outside the gene matches: 5.

The rearrangement links TRBV7-6 to TRBJ2-3; 10 nucleotides match TRBD2. The junction had 6 bases not matched to a gene; V was cut back by 5 bases and J by 4 bases. Germline assignment: CDR1 SGHVS and CDR2 FNYEAQ. This CDR3 has 15 amino acids. CDR3 bases: TGTGCCAGCAGCGTCGCTAGCGGGAGCTCAGATACGCAGTATTTT. Its protein is CASSVASGSSDTQYF.

The CDR3 spells CASSTTSADEQYF. DNA for the CDR3: TGTGCCAGTAGTACAACTAGCGCCGACGAGCAGTACTTC. The V and J genes are TRBV19 and TRBJ2-7; 7 nucleotides line up with TRBD2. From germline, CDR1 is LNHDA and CDR2 SQIVND (reference sequence). Trimming cost V 4 bases and J 5 bases; bases outside gene matches: 5. The CDR3 extends over 13 amino acids.

The chain has TRBV4-3 and TRBJ2-3; TRBD2 might be the D (6 bases). Trimming took 0 bases from V and 0 from J, leaving 13 bases between them. This CDR3 spans 17 amino acids. Germline lookup yields CDR1 LGHNA and CDR2 YSLEER. Here the CDR3 reads CASSQDRRGPSTDTQYF. DNA for the CDR3: TGCGCCAGCAGCCAAGATAGGCGGGGCCCTAGCACAGATACGCAGTATTTT.

This chain connects TRBV27 to TRBJ1-1, with a weak D call TRBD1 (6 bases). Per the germline V gene, CDR1 is MNHEY and CDR2 is SMNVEV (reference sequence). The CDR3 spans 15 residues. Trimming left V 3 bases short and J 0 bases short, with 11 bases between. The CDR3 nucleotides are TGTGCCAGCAGTTTTGGCAGGGGATTGAACACTGAAGCTTTCTTT. Its translation: CASSFGRGLNTEAFF.

The genes are TRBV7-9 and TRBJ1-2; D is possibly TRBD1 (5 bases). V was pared by 5 bases and J by 7 bases, with 14 bases between. Germline lookup yields CDR1 SEHNR and CDR2 FQNEAQ (reference sequence). The CDR3 has 13 residues. CDR3 residues: CASSPGGLGGYTF. The CDR3 nucleotides are TGTGCCAGCAGCCCGGGGGGGTTGGGTGGCTACACCTTC.

To note about this clone: This specimen includes other DNA sequences encoding the same CDR3. The V call is TRBV19, the J call TRBJ1-1; D uncertain. Per germline, CDR1 LNHDA and CDR2 SQIVND (reference sequence). The CDR3 consists of 14 residues. V was pared by 4 bases and J by 0 bases, with 9 bases between. The CDR3 sequence: CASSTGLLNTEAFF. CDR3 DNA: TGTGCCAGTAGTACTGGACTACTGAACACTGAAGCTTTCTTT.

This clone was found a few times. The chain employs TRBV7-9 and TRBJ2-7; the D gene is possibly TRBD1 (5 bases). This CDR3 comprises 14 residues. The germline CDR1 and CDR2 sequences are SEHNR and FQNEAQ (reference sequence). V gave up 5 bases and J gave up 2 bases, with 13 bases separating them. This CDR3 reads CASSRAQGPYEQYF. DNA of the CDR3: TGTGCCAGCAGCCGGGCCCAGGGCCCCTACGAGCAGTACTTC.

This clone was recorded a few times. The chain links TRBV9 to TRBJ2-7; 12 bases fit TRBD2. Germline CDR1 reads SGDLS; CDR2 reads YYNGEE. The CDR3 spans 14 residues. The J segment lost 3 bases and the V segment lost 2 bases, leaving 0 bases of the junction unmatched. The CDR3 coding sequence is TGTGCCAGCAGCGTGACTAGCGGGGGCTACGAGCAGTACTTC. Translated: CASSVTSGGYEQYF.

This sequence joins TRBV21-1 and TRBJ2-7; the D call in the table, TRBD2, was not verified against the DNA. TRBV21-1 is a listed pseudogene. The CDR3 has 18 residues. This chain's CDR3 is CASTGRLSGERETYEQYF. CDR3 nucleotide sequence: TGTGCCAGCACCGGGAGGCTCTCTGGAGAGCGGGAAACCTACGAGCAGTACTTC.

V gene TRBV2 combines with J gene TRBJ2-1; D not certain. The germline V gene encodes CDR1 SNHLY and CDR2 FYNNEI. Trimming stripped 3 bases from V and 2 bases from J, with 11 bases between. This CDR3 is built from 15 residues. The DNA of the CDR3 is TGTGCCAGCAGTGAGAAAGCTCTCACCTACAATGAGCAGTTCTTC. Amino acid sequence: CASSEKALTYNEQFF.

The chain carries TRBV19 and TRBJ2-1; 10 bases are a match to TRBD2. CDR1 is LNHDA, CDR2 SQIVND, per germline (reference sequence). This CDR3 region has 15 residues. Trimming at V came to 5 bases and at J to 10 bases, leaving 11 bases not matched to a gene. The CDR3 loop reads CASSSVSSGRREQFF. The CDR3 DNA reads as TGTGCCAGTAGTTCGGTTTCTAGCGGGAGAAGGGAGCAGTTCTTC.

The chain joins TRBV7-9 to TRBJ1-4; 9 nucleotides align to TRBD1. V dropped 4 bases and J dropped 7; count of bases not matched to a gene: 19. The CDR3 totals 19 residues. The germline CDR1 and CDR2 sequences are SEHNR and FQNEAQ (reference sequence). CDR3 nucleotides: TGTGCCAGCAGCTCCCCCCGCGGACAGGGGTCGGGCCGGGGTGAAAAACTGTTTTTT. Translation: CASSSPRGQGSGRGEKLFF.

This chain uses TRBV7-8 with TRBJ2-3; 11 nucleotides match TRBD2. Per germline, CDR1 SGHVS and CDR2 FQNEAQ. The CDR3 has 15 amino acids. Written as DNA, the CDR3 is TGTGGCACCGGGACTAGCGGATCTCAATCAGATACGCAGTATTTT. Its translation is CGTGTSGSQSDTQYF.

V is TRBV6-5 and J is TRBJ1-2, with 7 bases identical to TRBD1. V trimming: 6 bases; J trimming: 7 bases; junction bases outside the gene matches: 8. Germline V lookup: CDR1 MNHEY, CDR2 SVGAGI. This CDR3 has 13 residues. The CDR3 DNA reads TGTGCCAGCAGATCAGACAGGGACAGTGGCTACACCTTC. Translating it yields CASRSDRDSGYTF.